This T cell receptor (beta chain) derives from a study of blood T cell repertoires in COVID-19. Profiled with immunoSEQ multiplex PCR; TCRdb holds only in-frame clones, not every one. The profile shows approximately 250,000 clones, 85% to 90% of them singletons. Those enrolled, adults aged about 18 to 95 years, came from about two dozen US areas. This CDR3 contains 13 residues. The germline V gene has CDR1 SGHKS and CDR2 YYEKEE (reference sequence). Unmatched junction bases numbered 1, after V lost 3 bases and J lost 4 bases. Source material: PBMCs or T cells enriched from blood (not recorded which). The clonotype originates from a woman aged 30 to 39 who had recovered from COVID-19. The chain has TRBV5-5 and TRBJ1-1; 9 bases are a match to TRBD1. The CDR3 DNA sequence: TGTGCCAGCAGCTCGACAGGGGGCACTGAAGCTTTCTTT. Encoded protein: CASSSTGGTEAFF.